One and the same sample provided the 10 T cell receptor beta chains below, sequenced in a study of blood T cell repertoires in COVID-19. The method was immunoSEQ multiplex PCR; TCRdb's version includes in-frame clones alone and lacks a portion of them. Of some 400,000 clones in the sample, over 75% were seen once. The sample consisted of peripheral blood. These receptors were collected from a woman in her fifties or sixties with COVID-19, enrolled during active disease.

The chain uses TRBV19 and TRBJ2-1; TRBD1 is a possible D gene (6 bases). CDR3 length: 16 residues. Germline V gene lookup returns CDR1 LNHDA and CDR2 SQIVND (reference sequence). V lost 10 bases, J lost 1 base, and 20 bases lay in between. The CDR3 region has the DNA TGTGCCATAGGGGGTCGTACAGCAAAGTCCTACAATGAGCAGTTCTTC. As protein: CAIGGRTAKSYNEQFF.

This clone was picked up one time. The chain uses TRBV7-3 and TRBJ2-3; a possible D gene is TRBD2 (5 bases). The CDR3 consists of 13 residues. CDR1 is SGHTA, CDR2 FQGTGA, per germline. Trimming took off 6 bases at V and 4 bases at J, with 11 bases between the two ends. CDR3 DNA: TGTGCCAGCAGTTTGACGAGGGCAGATACGCAGTATTTT. Translating it yields CASSLTRADTQYF.

This chain links TRBV6-1 with TRBJ1-6, with 7 positions matching TRBD1. Germline trimming cut 4 bases from V and 7 bases from J; bases unmatched to any gene: 10. Germline CDR1 and CDR2: MNHNS and SASEGT. The CDR3 sequence is 16 residues long. The CDR3 is CASSALVGQINSPLHF. The CDR3 region has the DNA TGTGCCAGCAGTGCCCTAGTGGGACAGATAAATTCACCCCTCCACTTT.

The CDR3 DNA is TGTGCCAGCAGCACTCTCATCGGGGGCTACACCTTC. Protein: CASSTLIGGYTF. This chain links TRBV21-1 with TRBJ1-2. TRBV21-1 is a pseudogene locus. CDR3 length: 12 amino acids.

V gene TRBV7-9 combines with J gene TRBJ2-1, with D uncertain. The CDR3 extends over 11 amino acids. V dropped 1 base and J dropped 14 bases, with 9 bases sitting between them. The germline V gene encodes CDR1 SEHNR and CDR2 FQNEAQ (reference sequence). CDR3 in DNA: TGTGCCAGCAGCTTAGGGCTTTTGGAGTTCTTC. Translation gives CASSLGLLEFF.

The chain couples TRBV28 to TRBJ2-7; D possibly corresponds to TRBD2 (5 bases). The germline V gene has CDR1 MDHEN and CDR2 SYDVKM. The CDR3 runs 13 residues. The V gene lost 8 bases and the J gene lost 3 bases, with 14 bases spanning the gap. CDR3 sequence (DNA): TGTGCCAGCGGAGGTAAAAGCTACTACGAGCAGTACTTC. Protein: CASGGKSYYEQYF.

This clone was detected a few times. The rearrangement uses TRBV21-1 and TRBJ2-2; the tabulated D call, TRBD1, remains unverified against the DNA. TRBV21-1 represents a pseudogene. The CDR3 consists of 16 residues. The CDR3 bases are TGTGCCAGCAGCAAAGAAAAGGAGGGGGCGGACGGGGAGCTGTTTTTT. Its protein is CASSKEKEGADGELFF.

The table lists this clone with a count of one. J is TRBJ1-5 and V is TRBV19, with no clear D. Trimming took 5 bases from V and 4 from J, leaving 12 bases between them. The CDR3 runs to 14 residues. Germline-derived CDR1 and CDR2 are LNHDA and SQIVND (reference sequence). The CDR3 DNA follows: TGTGCCAGTAGTTGGCAGTCAGGAAATCAGCCCCAGCATTTT. Amino acid sequence: CASSWQSGNQPQHF.

The chain joins TRBV27 to TRBJ2-6, with D tentatively TRBD1 (5 bases). The germline V and J ends were trimmed by 6 bases and 3 bases, with 9 bases remaining between them. The CDR3 is made up of 14 amino acids. Looked up from germline, CDR1 is MNHEY and CDR2 is SMNVEV (reference sequence). CDR3 bases: TGTGCCAGCAGAGCAGGGTTTGGGGCCAACGTCCTGACTTTC. Translation gives CASRAGFGANVLTF.

This chain connects TRBV6-2 or TRBV6-3 to TRBJ1-1; weak D call: TRBD1 (5 bases). The germline V and J ends were trimmed by 0 bases and 11 bases, with 19 bases remaining between them. The CDR3 contains 15 residues. Germline V lookup: CDR1 MNHEY, CDR2 SVGEGT. In DNA form, the CDR3 reads TGTGCCAGCAGTTACTCGTCGGCAGGGCCTTTTAAGGCTTTCTTT. Translation gives CASSYSSAGPFKAFF.